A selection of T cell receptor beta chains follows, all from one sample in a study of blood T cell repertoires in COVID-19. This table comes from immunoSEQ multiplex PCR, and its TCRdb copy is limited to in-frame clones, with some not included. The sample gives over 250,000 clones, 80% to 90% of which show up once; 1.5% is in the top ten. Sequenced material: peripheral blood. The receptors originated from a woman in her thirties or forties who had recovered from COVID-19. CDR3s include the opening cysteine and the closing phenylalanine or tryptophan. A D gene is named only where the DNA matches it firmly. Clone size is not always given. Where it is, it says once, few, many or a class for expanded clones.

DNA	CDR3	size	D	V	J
TGTGCCAGCAGTACCATACAGCTTACCACTGAAGCTTTCTTT	CASSTIQLTTEAFF	-	-	TRBV2	TRBJ1-1
TGTGCCAGCAGCTTGCCTGAGGGAGCGCGCACTGAAGCTTTCTTT	CASSLPEGARTEAFF	-	-	TRBV7-2	TRBJ1-1
TGTGCCAGCTCTCCATGGAGTACTGAAGCTTTCTTT	CASSPWSTEAFF	-	-	TRBV25-1	TRBJ1-1
TGTGCCAGCAGCCAAGGACAGGGGGCAGGGTATGGCTACACCTTC	CASSQGQGAGYGYTF	many	TRBD1	TRBV5-4	TRBJ1-2
TGTGCCAGCAGCTCCTTAGCGGGGGGTCGAAATGAGCAGTTCTTC	CASSSLAGGRNEQFF	-	TRBD2	TRBV7-9	TRBJ2-1
TGTGCCAGCAGCTTAGAGACTGAAGCTTTCTTT	CASSLETEAFF	once	-	TRBV5-6	TRBJ1-1
TGTGCCACCAGCAGCCCGACCTGGACCCAGGGTATACAGCAGTACTTC	CATSSPTWTQGIQQYF	-	-	TRBV15	TRBJ2-7
TGTGCCAGCAGCGCTTCAGGAAACTCTAACTATGGCTACACCTTC	CASSASGNSNYGYTF	-	-	TRBV9	TRBJ1-2
TGTGCCAGCAGTGAGTGGCAGGGGGCTTCCTACGAGCAGTACTTC	CASSEWQGASYEQYF	once	TRBD1	TRBV25-1	TRBJ2-7
TGTGCCAGCAGTCCCCATCGGGGAGGGGAAGCTTTCTTT	CASSPHRGGEAFF	once	-	TRBV3-1/TRBV3-2	TRBJ1-1
TGTGCCAGTAGTATTGCCCCCCGCGCCTACGAGCAGTACTTC	CASSIAPRAYEQYF	-	-	TRBV19	TRBJ2-7
TGCGCCAGCAGCTTAGCGGACCCCCGGGAGACCCAGTACTTC	CASSLADPRETQYF	-	-	TRBV5-1	TRBJ2-5
TGTGCCAGCAGCATAGGGAACAGGGGGCTGGGAACAGATACGCAGTATTTT	CASSIGNRGLGTDTQYF	-	TRBD1	TRBV5-4	TRBJ2-3
TGTGCCTGGATCCCGGGGAGCTCCTACAATGAGCAGTTCTTC	CAWIPGSSYNEQFF	-	-	TRBV30	TRBJ2-1
TGTGCCATCAGTGATCCGTCAGGTACGGTGTCCTACGAGCAGTACTTC	CAISDPSGTVSYEQYF	once	-	TRBV10-3	TRBJ2-7
TGCGCCAGCAGTGCAGGGGAGACCCAGTACTTC	CASSAGETQYF	-	-	TRBV10-1	TRBJ2-5
TGTGCCAGCAGTCGGAGCGGGGACACCATATATTTT	CASSRSGDTIYF	-	-	TRBV12-3/TRBV12-4	TRBJ1-3
TGTGCCAGTAGTTTGACTCCCGGGACTAGCGGGGAAAATGAGCAGTTCTTC	CASSLTPGTSGENEQFF	-	TRBD2	TRBV19	TRBJ2-1
TGTGCCAGCAGTATAACAGGGCACCACGAGCAGTACTTC	CASSITGHHEQYF	-	-	TRBV12-3/TRBV12-4	TRBJ2-7
TGTGCCAGTAGGACGACAGGGCCTTACTACGAGCAGTACTTC	CASRTTGPYYEQYF	-	TRBD1	TRBV19	TRBJ2-7
TGCGCCAGCAGCTTGGTCTCCTCCGACAACTATAATTCACCCCTCCACTTT	CASSLVSSDNYNSPLHF	-	-	TRBV5-1	TRBJ1-6
TGCAGTGCTAGTTCCGGGTATGGCTACACCTTC	CSASSGYGYTF	-	-	TRBV20-1	TRBJ1-2
TGTGCCAGCAGCTCCTCCAGGGGCCTACAAGTCTCTGGAAACACCATATATTTT	CASSSSRGLQVSGNTIYF	-	-	TRBV11-2	TRBJ1-3
TGTGCCAGCAGCTGGACTAGCGGGGGGTCCCAAGAGACCCAGTACTTC	CASSWTSGGSQETQYF	-	TRBD2	TRBV7-9	TRBJ2-5
TGTGCCAGCAGTTCCCCTGGGGCTGGTCAGCCCCAGCATTTT	CASSSPGAGQPQHF	-	-	TRBV6-5	TRBJ1-5
TGTGCCACCAGTGATTTGATAGGGGGAAACTATGGCTACACCTTC	CATSDLIGGNYGYTF	-	-	TRBV24-1	TRBJ1-2